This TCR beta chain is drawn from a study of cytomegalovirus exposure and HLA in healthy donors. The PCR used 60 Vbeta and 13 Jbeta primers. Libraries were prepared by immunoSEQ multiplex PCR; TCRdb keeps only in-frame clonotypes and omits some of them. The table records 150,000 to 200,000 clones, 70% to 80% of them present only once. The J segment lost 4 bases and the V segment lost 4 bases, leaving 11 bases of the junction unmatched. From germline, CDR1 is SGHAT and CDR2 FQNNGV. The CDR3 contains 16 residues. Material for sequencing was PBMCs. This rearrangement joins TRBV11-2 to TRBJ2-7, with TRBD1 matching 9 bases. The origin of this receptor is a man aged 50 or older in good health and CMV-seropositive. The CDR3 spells CASSSEPGTGLYEQYF. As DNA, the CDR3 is TGTGCCAGCAGCTCCGAACCCGGGACAGGGTTATACGAGCAGTACTTC.